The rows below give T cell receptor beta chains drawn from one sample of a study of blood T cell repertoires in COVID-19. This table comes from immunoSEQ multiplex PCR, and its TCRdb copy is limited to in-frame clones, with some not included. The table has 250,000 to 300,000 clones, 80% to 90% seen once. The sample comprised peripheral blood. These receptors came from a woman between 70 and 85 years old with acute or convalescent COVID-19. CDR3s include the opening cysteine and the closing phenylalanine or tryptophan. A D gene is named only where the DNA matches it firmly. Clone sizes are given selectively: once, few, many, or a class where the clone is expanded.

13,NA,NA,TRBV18,CASSLAANYGYTF
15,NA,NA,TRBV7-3,CASSLTGPGEETQYF
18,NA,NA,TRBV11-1,CASSLAKGLTGPYNEQFF
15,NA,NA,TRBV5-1,CASSLGSGDGYGYTF
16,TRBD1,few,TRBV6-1,CASSEVKSQGGYGYTF
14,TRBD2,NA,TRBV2,CASLPAGEGETQYF
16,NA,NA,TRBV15,CATSRDRGGLFSGYTF
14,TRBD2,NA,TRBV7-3,CASSYSGGGDTQYF
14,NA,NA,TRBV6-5,CASSSGQFNQPQHF
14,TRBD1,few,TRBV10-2,CASHPGTGRKGYTF
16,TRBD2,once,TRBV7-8,CASKYEGLAVTGELFF
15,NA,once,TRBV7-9,CASSLLGTPGTEAFF
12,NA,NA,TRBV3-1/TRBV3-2,CASSGRGDTIYF
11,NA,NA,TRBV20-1,CSAAGVGEAFF
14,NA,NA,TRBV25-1,CASSDITGPTEAFF
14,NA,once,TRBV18,CASSPAPGRKTQYF
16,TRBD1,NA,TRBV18,CASSPYEGTGRSPLHF
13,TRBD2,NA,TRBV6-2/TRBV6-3,CASSSRLANEQFF
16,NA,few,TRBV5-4,CASSSEMRSYNSPLHF